The 23 T cell receptor beta chains below all came from one sample that was sequenced in a study of blood T cell repertoires in COVID-19. The method was immunoSEQ multiplex PCR; TCRdb's version includes in-frame clones alone and lacks a portion of them. The sample includes 90,000 to 100,000 clones, roughly 80% of them seen just once. The sample taken for sequencing was peripheral blood. These receptors were taken from a woman in her fifties or sixties with acute or convalescent COVID-19.

V usage is TRBV2 and J usage is TRBJ2-2; 11 bases align to TRBD2. V was pared by 6 bases and J by 4 bases, with 4 bases of the junction left unmatched. Germline V gene sequence: CDR1 SNHLY, CDR2 FYNNEI. This CDR3 has 15 residues. The CDR3 sequence is CASRALAGGTGELFF. The CDR3 bases are TGTGCCAGCAGGGCTCTAGCGGGGGGCACCGGGGAGCTGTTTTTT.

V gene TRBV10-1 combines with J gene TRBJ1-2; 11 nucleotides match TRBD1. The junction had 0 bases not matched to a gene; V was cut back by 6 bases and J by 12 bases. Germline CDR1 reads WNHNN; CDR2 reads SYGVQD (reference sequence). This CDR3 has 10 amino acids. The CDR3 loop reads CASRGQGDTF. As DNA, the CDR3 is TGCGCCAGCAGGGGACAGGGGGACACCTTC.

This sequence joins TRBV3-1 (or the pseudogene TRBV3-2) and TRBJ2-3; D not resolved. The germline V gene encodes CDR1 LGHDT and CDR2 YNNKEL (reference sequence). V was cut by 1 base and J by 6 bases, with 5 bases left in between. There are 12 residues in the CDR3. The CDR3 DNA is TGTGCCAGCAGCCAAGGGGCCGATACGCAGTATTTT. Its translation: CASSQGADTQYF.

This clone was counted only a few times. An end of the junction does not agree with germline; a read error may underlie this. The chain employs TRBV4-2 and TRBJ1-2; weak D call: TRBD1 (5 bases). Germline V gene data show CDR1 as LGHNA and CDR2 as YNFKEQ. The CDR3 totals 15 residues. The CDR3 nucleotides read TGTGCCAGCAGCCAAGATTCAGGGACTAACCATGGCTACACCTTC. Amino acid sequence: CASSQDSGTNHGYTF.

In the case of this clone: Other DNA sequences of this sample code for an identical CDR3. J is TRBJ1-2 and V is TRBV5-1; the match to TRBD1 covers 8 bases. The CDR3 runs to 13 residues. CDR1 is SGHRS and CDR2 is YFSETQ in the germline V gene. Trimming removed 4 bases from V and 4 bases from J; junction bases left unmatched: 3. Here the CDR3 DNA reads TGCGCCAGCAGCACCGGACAGGGCTATGGCTACACCTTC. Protein product: CASSTGQGYGYTF.

The chain carries TRBV7-7 and TRBJ2-1, with 12 bases that match TRBD2. V was pared by 5 bases and J by 5 bases, with 4 bases of the junction left unmatched. Germline loops: CDR1 SSHAT, CDR2 FNYEAQ (reference sequence). The CDR3 sequence is 15 residues long. The CDR3 region has the DNA TGTGCCAGCAGCCAAGGACTAGCGGGACACAATGAGCAGTTCTTC. Protein: CASSQGLAGHNEQFF.

This chain links TRBV11-2 with TRBJ1-2, with 9 positions matching TRBD1. In germline, CDR1 is SGHAT, CDR2 FQNNGV. V gave up 6 bases and J gave up 3 bases; unmatched junction bases: 8. This CDR3 region has 15 residues. This CDR3 is CASSRGQGAHYGYTF. The CDR3, as DNA: TGTGCCAGCAGTCGGGGACAGGGAGCTCACTATGGCTACACCTTC.

The gene calls are TRBV29-1 and TRBJ2-1; the D is unclear. This CDR3 has 16 residues. Germline assignment: CDR1 SQVTM and CDR2 ANQGSEA. Trimming removed 1 base from V and 0 bases from J, with 13 bases in between. The CDR3 spells CSVEVGAPSSYNEQFF. The CDR3 nucleotides are TGCAGCGTTGAAGTCGGAGCGCCGAGCTCCTACAATGAGCAGTTCTTC.

The rearrangement links TRBV1 to TRBJ2-6; TRBD2, the table's D call, lacks a check against the DNA. TRBV1 is described as a pseudogene. CDR3 length equals 20 residues. The DNA for the CDR3 is TGCACCAGCAGCCCTCGGGAGGGGGCCGAGAAGCCCTCTGGGGCCAACGTCCTGACTTTC. It translates to CTSSPREGAEKPSGANVLTF.

This clone has just a few counts. The chain couples TRBV5-1 to TRBJ1-4; TRBD1 aligns across 7 bases. Germline CDR1 SGHRS, CDR2 YFSETQ. V shed 3 bases, J shed 5 bases, and the junction held 7 bases outside the gene matches. The CDR3 has 15 amino acids. The CDR3 loop is CASSWSGTENEKLFF. CDR3 in DNA: TGCGCCAGCAGCTGGAGTGGGACAGAGAATGAAAAACTGTTTTTT.

The table lists this clone with a count of one. This chain connects TRBV7-3 to TRBJ2-5; perhaps TRBD2 as D (5 bases). The CDR3 runs 13 residues. Looked up from germline, CDR1 is SGHTA and CDR2 is FQGTGA. V lost 2 bases and J 4 bases, leaving 8 bases between the germline ends. As DNA, the CDR3 is TGTGCCAGCAGCTTAGGACGGGGAGAGACCCAGTACTTC. This encodes CASSLGRGETQYF.

J is TRBJ1-1 and V is TRBV7-3; D perhaps matches TRBD1 (6 bases). Trimming left V 7 bases short and J 4 bases short, with 25 bases between. The CDR3 extends over 17 amino acids. The germline V gene has CDR1 SGHTA and CDR2 FQGTGA. CDR3: CASIFEVPGTISTEAFF. DNA of the CDR3: TGTGCCAGCATTTTTGAGGTCCCAGGGACAATAAGCACTGAAGCTTTCTTT. Filled out from reference TRBV7-3 and TRBJ1-1, the complete variable domain reads GAGVSQTPSNKVTEKGKYVELRCDPISGHTALYWYRQSLGQGPEFLIYFQGTGAADDSGLPNDRFFAVRPEGSVSTLKIQRTERGDSAVYLCASIFEVPGTISTEAFFGQGTRLTVV.

The chain joins TRBV9 to TRBJ1-4, with 9 nucleotides matching TRBD1. There are 15 residues in the CDR3. The V gene's germline CDR1 is SGDLS and CDR2 YYNGEE. V lost 3 bases, J lost 5 bases, and 5 bases stayed unmatched. The CDR3 bases are TGTGCCAGCAGCGCACAACAGGGGGCGAATGAAAAACTGTTTTTT. Its protein is CASSAQQGANEKLFF.

The gene calls are TRBV9 and TRBJ1-4, with 8 nucleotides matching TRBD1. V lost 0 bases to trimming and J lost 6 bases; unmatched junction nucleotides: 4. CDR1 SGDLS and CDR2 YYNGEE come from the germline V gene. This CDR3 is built from 15 residues. The CDR3 is CASSVARQGYEKLFF. For the CDR3, the DNA is TGTGCCAGCAGCGTAGCTCGACAGGGGTATGAAAAACTGTTTTTT.

The chain recombines TRBV6-6 with TRBJ1-4; D remains ambiguous. Germline-derived CDR1 and CDR2 are MNHNY and SVGAGI (reference sequence). Trimming took 2 bases from V and 6 from J, leaving 13 bases between them. The CDR3 runs 15 residues. The CDR3 is CASSYRGAGDEKLFF. CDR3 coding DNA: TGTGCCAGCAGTTACCGGGGAGCCGGGGATGAAAAACTGTTTTTT.

This chain connects TRBV3-1 (or the pseudogene TRBV3-2) to TRBJ2-2, with 11 bases matching TRBD1. Germline assignment: CDR1 LGHDT and CDR2 YNNKEL (reference sequence). V shed 2 bases, J shed 5 bases, and the junction held 4 bases outside the gene matches. This CDR3 comprises 16 residues. The CDR3 sequence: CASSQPGTGGTGELFF. The CDR3, as DNA: TGTGCCAGCAGCCAACCCGGGACAGGGGGAACCGGGGAGCTGTTTTTT.

The chain combines TRBV25-1 with TRBJ1-5; D may be TRBD1 (5 bases). Germline V gene sequence: CDR1 MGHDK, CDR2 SYGVNS. The length of the CDR3 is 14 residues. V shed 1 base and J shed 3 bases, with 7 bases lying between them. CDR3 DNA: TGTGCCAGCAGTGAATGGGGGGTCAATCAGCCCCAGCATTTT. Translating it yields CASSEWGVNQPQHF.

This clone showed up just a few times. DNA of the CDR3: TGTGCCAGCAGTCGGGACAGTTACTATGGCTACACCTTC. Protein: CASSRDSYYGYTF. The V and J genes are TRBV27 and TRBJ1-2; 7 bases are a match to TRBD1. Germline-derived CDR1 and CDR2 are MNHEY and SMNVEV (reference sequence). CDR3 size: 13 residues. V lost 5 bases to trimming and J lost 3 bases; unmatched junction nucleotides: 3.

The genes are TRBV6-6 and TRBJ1-4; D is perhaps TRBD1 (6 bases). This CDR3 region has 15 residues. Germline-derived CDR1 and CDR2 are MNHNY and SVGAGI (reference sequence). V was clipped by 2 bases and J by 8 bases, with 15 bases between them. Here the CDR3 DNA reads TGTGCCAGCAGTTACAAGGGGGGGGTTGAAGAAAAACTGTTTTTT. Translation: CASSYKGGVEEKLFF.

The chain is built from TRBV4-2 and TRBJ1-2, with D uncertain. With 0 bases removed from V and 5 bases from J, the gap between germline ends came to 13 bases. This CDR3 region has 15 residues. Germline V gene data show CDR1 as LGHNA and CDR2 as YNFKEQ. The CDR3 DNA reads as TGTGCCAGCAGCCAAGATGGGTCGCCCGGGTATGGCTACACCTTC. It is translated as CASSQDGSPGYGYTF.

V gene TRBV7-8 combines with J gene TRBJ2-3, with a tentative D call TRBD2 (7 bases). This CDR3 has 16 residues. V gave up 1 base and J gave up 2 bases, with 13 bases separating them. From germline, CDR1 is SGHVS and CDR2 FQNEAQ. The CDR3 DNA sequence: TGTGCCAGCAGCTTAGTGGCGGGGGCCTCCACAGATACGCAGTATTTT. This gives the protein CASSLVAGASTDTQYF.

The chain has TRBV27 and TRBJ2-3; D possibly corresponds to TRBD1 (6 bases). V lost 4 bases and J lost 1, with 15 bases in between. Germline V lookup: CDR1 MNHEY, CDR2 SMNVEV (reference sequence). This CDR3 contains 16 residues. The CDR3 DNA follows: TGTGCCAGCAGTTCAGAGACAGGCTACGGCACAGATACGCAGTATTTT. Its translation is CASSSETGYGTDTQYF.

The V and J genes are TRBV5-1 and TRBJ2-6, with TRBD1 matching over 8 bases. CDR3 length: 18 amino acids. The germline gives CDR1 SGHRS, CDR2 YFSETQ. The V gene end was trimmed by 4 bases and the J gene end by 1 base; junction bases not matched to a gene: 10. As DNA, the CDR3 is TGCGCCAGCAGCGCCGGGACAGGTTCCCATTCTGGGGCCAACGTCCTGACTTTC. It yields the protein CASSAGTGSHSGANVLTF.